Below, 8 T cell receptor beta chains from the same sample are listed, as sequenced in a study of control samples from healthy donors and cancer patients. Method: immunoSEQ multiplex PCR; TCRdb's copy keeps in-frame clones and lacks some. The table records about 34,000 clones, about 88% of them present only once. The specimen sequenced was PBMCs. The source is a woman between 40 and 55 years old with lung cancer.

The J gene is TRBJ1-2, the V gene TRBV15; D remains ambiguous. The V gene lost 5 bases and the J gene lost 3 bases, with 7 bases spanning the gap. This CDR3 comprises 12 residues. The germline gives CDR1 LNHNV, CDR2 YYDKDF (reference sequence). The chain's CDR3 is CATSGGDYGYTF. DNA of the CDR3: TGTGCCACCAGCGGTGGGGACTATGGCTACACCTTC.

The chain carries TRBV15 and TRBJ1-4, with D uncertain. Germline V lookup: CDR1 LNHNV, CDR2 YYDKDF (reference sequence). With 11 bases removed from V and 5 bases from J, the gap between germline ends came to 21 bases. This CDR3 comprises 15 residues. CDR3 bases: TGTGCCGCCTCGCAATATACCTCTCAAAATGAAAAACTGTTTTTT. Translating gives CAASQYTSQNEKLFF.

The chain carries TRBV7-2 and TRBJ1-1; D call uncertain. V lost 3 bases and J lost 2, with 7 bases in between. The germline V gene has CDR1 SGHTA and CDR2 FQGNSA. The CDR3 extends over 13 amino acids. The CDR3 sequence: CASSFQPNTEAFF. For the CDR3, the DNA is TGTGCCAGCAGCTTCCAACCCAACACTGAAGCTTTCTTT.

The CDR3 bases are TGTGCCAGCAGCCCCAAAGGGACAGGGTTGTTCGAGCAGTACTTC. Protein sequence: CASSPKGTGLFEQYF. The rearrangement joins TRBV6-5 to TRBJ2-7; 9 positions agree with TRBD1. Trimming at V came to 6 bases and at J to 6 bases, leaving 12 bases not matched to a gene. The CDR3 runs to 15 residues. Germline-derived CDR1 and CDR2 are MNHEY and SVGAGI.

CDR3: CASSSGLAGNPTDTQYF. The CDR3 coding sequence is TGTGCCAGCAGCTCCGGACTAGCGGGGAACCCCACAGATACGCAGTATTTT. V usage is TRBV7-2 and J usage is TRBJ2-3; 12 bases agree with TRBD2. Germline CDR1 SGHTA, CDR2 FQGNSA. CDR3 size: 17 residues. The trim removed 4 bases at V and 2 bases at J, leaving 7 bases unmatched.

The chain has TRBV7-7 and TRBJ2-2; tentatively, D is TRBD1 (5 bases). The ends were cut back, 5 bases at V and 6 bases at J, with 10 bases in the middle. Germline values: CDR1 SSHAT, CDR2 FNYEAQ (reference sequence). The CDR3 covers 13 residues. CDR3 sequence reads: CASSAQGAGELFF. Here the CDR3 DNA reads TGTGCCAGCAGCGCCCAGGGTGCCGGGGAGCTGTTTTTT.

J is TRBJ1-1 and V is TRBV3-1 (or the pseudogene TRBV3-2), with unresolved D. The CDR3 has 12 residues. V lost 3 bases, J lost 4 bases, and 6 bases lay in between. CDR1 is LGHDT, CDR2 YNNKEL, per germline (reference sequence). CDR3 loop: CASSHPGTEAFF. For the CDR3, the DNA is TGTGCCAGCAGCCACCCGGGCACTGAAGCTTTCTTT.

This chain joins TRBV11-2 and TRBJ2-1; D is unclear. Germline values: CDR1 SGHAT, CDR2 FQNNGV. This CDR3 contains 16 residues. V lost 0 bases and J 2 bases, leaving 11 bases between the germline ends. The CDR3 DNA follows: TGTGCCAGCAGCTTAGAAGGGCGGAATACCTACAATGAGCAGTTCTTC. It specifies CASSLEGRNTYNEQFF.